Below are 16 T cell receptor beta chains sequenced from a single sample in a study of CD8 T cells in Susac syndrome. Random hexamers were used to reverse transcribe an amount of 0.5 to 1 ug RNA. One entry per CDR3 protein, called by TCRdb with MiXCR from the immunoSEQ multiplex PCR reads. Found here are about 200,000 distinct CDR3 sequences, over 75% of them singletons; the top ten hold around 0.079%. The sequenced material came from CD4+ T cells from PBMCs. These receptors came from a human donor with Susac syndrome.

The chain joins TRBV2 to TRBJ2-1; perhaps TRBD1 as D (6 bases). CDR1 and CDR2 from the germline V gene are SNHLY and FYNNEI. Trimming removed 6 bases at V and 3 bases at J, with 21 bases between. The CDR3 length is 17 residues. The DNA for the CDR3 is TGTGCCAGCAGAATGCCTGGACAGAAAGGCAACTACAATGAGCAGTTCTTC. It yields the protein CASRMPGQKGNYNEQFF.

This clonotype was counted a single time. The V call is TRBV6-2 or TRBV6-3, the J call TRBJ2-1, with 8 bases identical to TRBD2. The CDR3 runs 15 residues. V dropped 6 bases and J dropped 4; count of bases not matched to a gene: 8. The V gene's germline CDR1 is MNHEY and CDR2 SVGEGT. CDR3 in DNA: TGTGCCAGCAGCTCCCTCGGCGGGAGGTACAATGAGCAGTTCTTC. Translated: CASSSLGGRYNEQFF.

The J gene is TRBJ2-5, the V gene TRBV15; TRBD1 matches at 7 bases. This CDR3 has 15 amino acids. CDR1 is LNHNV and CDR2 is YYDKDF in the germline V gene (reference sequence). V was clipped by 0 bases and J by 1 base; unmatched bases: 2. This chain's CDR3 is CATSRDGTVQETQYF. In DNA form, the CDR3 reads TGTGCCACCAGCAGAGATGGGACAGTCCAAGAGACCCAGTACTTC.

The chain is built from TRBV18 and TRBJ1-1; D is undetermined. Germline CDR1 reads KGHSH; CDR2 reads LQKENI. This CDR3 spans 13 amino acids. Trimming took off 5 bases at V and 1 base at J, with 8 bases between the two ends. The CDR3 protein is CASSSTENTEAFF. The CDR3 DNA follows: TGTGCCAGCTCATCTACAGAGAACACTGAAGCTTTCTTT.

This chain joins TRBV12-3 or TRBV12-4 and TRBJ1-3; D not resolved. The V end was cut by 8 bases, the J end by 4 bases, with 6 bases between. The CDR3 is made up of 11 amino acids. CDR3 loop: CASATGNTIYF. For the CDR3, the DNA is TGTGCCAGCGCCACAGGAAACACCATATATTTT.

The chain is built from TRBV29-1 and TRBJ1-2; D perhaps matches TRBD1 (5 bases). This CDR3 is built from 12 residues. V was clipped by 4 bases and J by 8 bases, with 14 bases between them. From germline, CDR1 is SQVTM and CDR2 ANQGSEA. CDR3 in amino acids: CSVARGVVGYTF. The CDR3 coding sequence is TGCAGCGTTGCTCGGGGCGTAGTAGGCTACACCTTC. The full variable domain, with the rest looked up from reference TRBV29-1 and TRBJ1-2, is SAVISQKPSRDICQRGTSLTIQCQVDSQVTMMFWYRQQPGQSLTLIATANQGSEATYESGFVIDKFPISRPNLTFSTLTVSNMSPEDSSIYLCSVARGVVGYTFGSGTRLTVV.

The chain recombines TRBV12-3 or TRBV12-4 with TRBJ1-1; TRBD1 agrees at 7 bases. CDR3 length: 15 residues. Losses at the gene ends were 0 bases for V and 3 bases for J; bases not matched to a gene: 4. This chain's CDR3 is CASSLARRGDTEAFF. CDR3 bases: TGTGCCAGCAGTTTAGCGCGCAGGGGGGACACTGAAGCTTTCTTT.

This clonotype has just a few counts. The chain combines TRBV27 with TRBJ1-5; the match to TRBD1 covers 7 bases. Germline CDR1 MNHEY, CDR2 SMNVEV (reference sequence). The ends lost 2 bases at V and 1 base at J; junction bases unmatched: 2. The CDR3 loop spans 15 amino acids. The CDR3 loop reads CASSLGGQSNQPQHF. CDR3 sequence (DNA): TGTGCCAGCAGTTTAGGGGGACAGAGCAATCAGCCCCAGCATTTT.

V gene TRBV24-1 combines with J gene TRBJ2-1; 9 bases are shared with TRBD1. This CDR3 has 14 residues. Trimming took 4 bases from V and 8 from J; bases not matched to a gene: 5. Germline CDR1 and CDR2: KGHDR and SFDVKD. DNA for the CDR3: TGTGCCACCAGTGACCGGGACAGGGCCCATGAGCAGTTCTTC. Its protein product is CATSDRDRAHEQFF.

This CDR3 reads CASSFKLAETDTQYF. CDR3 DNA: TGTGCCAGCAGCTTTAAATTAGCGGAGACAGATACGCAGTATTTT. V usage is TRBV5-4 and J usage is TRBJ2-3, with TRBD2 as a possible D gene (6 bases). Germline values: CDR1 SGHNT, CDR2 YYREEE (reference sequence). The CDR3 sequence is 15 residues long. Trimming left V 2 bases short and J 3 bases short, with 13 bases between.

The table lists this clonotype with a count of one. The rearrangement joins TRBV6-1 to TRBJ2-7, with D tentatively TRBD1 (6 bases). The V gene's germline CDR1 is MNHNS and CDR2 SASEGT. V lost 3 bases and J lost 0, with 12 bases in between. This CDR3 comprises 15 residues. CDR3 DNA sequence: TGTGCCAGCAGTGACCCAGGGGCCACCTCCTACGAGCAGTACTTC. Its translation: CASSDPGATSYEQYF.

The rearrangement links TRBV27 to TRBJ2-7; D gene uncertain. This CDR3 has 14 amino acids. V lost 3 bases and J lost 1, with 10 bases in between. The germline CDR1 and CDR2 sequences are MNHEY and SMNVEV (reference sequence). As DNA, the CDR3 is TGTGCCAGCAGTTTCCTCCACGAGTCCTACGAGCAGTACTTC. Amino acid sequence: CASSFLHESYEQYF.

The rearrangement links TRBV2 to TRBJ1-5; D possibly corresponds to TRBD1 (5 bases). This CDR3 region has 15 residues. V was trimmed by 4 bases and J by 3 bases, leaving 13 bases between them. Germline CDR1 and CDR2: SNHLY and FYNNEI. The CDR3 protein is CASSVNTGPNQPQHF. In nucleotides, the CDR3 is TGTGCCAGCAGTGTAAATACAGGCCCCAATCAGCCCCAGCATTTT.

The chain is built from TRBV18 and TRBJ2-7, with 10 nucleotides matching TRBD2. V lost 2 bases and J lost 3; bases outside the gene matches: 16. CDR1 is KGHSH and CDR2 is LQKENI in the germline V gene. The CDR3 loop spans 19 amino acids. The CDR3 DNA is TGTGCCAGCTCACCAAGTTCGGGAAATAGCGGGAGGCCCGTCTACGAGCAGTACTTC. The encoded protein is CASSPSSGNSGRPVYEQYF.

The chain has TRBV4-1 and TRBJ1-1; D gene unclear. Deletions cut 0 bases from V and 0 bases from J, with 14 bases between. This CDR3 comprises 17 residues. The germline V gene encodes CDR1 MGHRA and CDR2 YSYEKL. This CDR3 is CASSQDVFRALNTEAFF. The CDR3 nucleotides are TGCGCCAGCAGCCAAGATGTATTCCGAGCCCTGAACACTGAAGCTTTCTTT.

The V gene is TRBV19, the J gene TRBJ2-1, with D possibly being TRBD2 (6 bases). The CDR3 runs to 15 residues. V was trimmed by 5 bases and J by 1 base, leaving 12 bases between them. Germline V lookup: CDR1 LNHDA, CDR2 SQIVND (reference sequence). DNA of the CDR3: TGTGCCAGTAGTCTCCCCGGGGGTTCCTACAATGAGCAGTTCTTC. Translated, it gives CASSLPGGSYNEQFF.